The T cell receptor (beta chain) under discussion was sequenced for a study of cytomegalovirus exposure and HLA in healthy donors. Study-wide results and caveats: Presence/absence comparisons presumed near-even sequencing depth among donors.

60 Vbeta and 13 Jbeta primers were used in PCR. The protocol was immunoSEQ multiplex PCR, while the TCRdb copy is restricted to in-frame clones and leaves out a portion. Of 100,000 to 150,000 clones in the sample, roughly 84% were seen once. Comment on this clone: Its cognate antigen is unknown. At one of its ends the junction is not consistent with the germline gene, which may arise from a read error.

This CDR3 spans 13 amino acids. CDR1 and CDR2 from the germline V gene are MNHNS and SASEGT. J is TRBJ1-1 and V is TRBV6-1; weak D call: TRBD1 (6 bases). Input material: PBMCs. The TCR comes from a man aged 45-65 years in good health and CMV-seronegative. CDR3: CASSEAGQPDWVF. In DNA, the CDR3 is TGTGCCAGCAGTGAAGCGGGACAACCTGATTGGGTCTTT.